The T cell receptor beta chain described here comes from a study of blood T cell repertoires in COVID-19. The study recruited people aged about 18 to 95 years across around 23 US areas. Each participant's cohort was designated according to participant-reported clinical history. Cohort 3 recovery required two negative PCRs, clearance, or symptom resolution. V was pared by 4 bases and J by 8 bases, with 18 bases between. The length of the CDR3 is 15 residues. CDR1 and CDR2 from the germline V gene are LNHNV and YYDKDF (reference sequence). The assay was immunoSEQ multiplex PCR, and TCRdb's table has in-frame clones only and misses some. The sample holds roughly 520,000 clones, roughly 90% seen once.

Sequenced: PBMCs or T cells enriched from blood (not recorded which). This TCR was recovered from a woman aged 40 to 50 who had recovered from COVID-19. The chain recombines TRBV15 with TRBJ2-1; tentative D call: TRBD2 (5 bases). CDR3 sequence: CATSIPSFGTDEQFF. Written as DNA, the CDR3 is TGTGCCACCAGCATTCCTAGCTTTGGTACGGATGAGCAGTTCTTC.